Listed below are T cell receptor beta chains from one sample, sequenced in a study of T cell responses to AZD1222 COVID-19 vaccine. Some clones are missing from TCRdb's copy, which holds only in-frame ones; the method was immunoSEQ multiplex PCR. This table holds about 140,000 clones, just under 95% found once. The sample in question was peripheral blood, obtained on day 0 of AZD1222 vaccination. The source is an adult in good health. CDR3s include the opening cysteine and the closing phenylalanine or tryptophan. Fields, in order: clone size, V gene, D gene, J gene, CDR3 DNA, CDR3 protein. D genes are given only for firm matches. Only part of the rows carry a size: once, few, many, or a class if the clone is expanded.

abundance: .
v_gene: TRBV4-1
d_gene: .
j_gene: TRBJ1-5
CDR3nt: TGCGCCAGCAGCCAAGAAAGCAGGGAGGGTCAGCCCCAGCATTTT
CDR3aa: CASSQESREGQPQHF

abundance: once
v_gene: TRBV5-3
d_gene: .
j_gene: TRBJ1-5
CDR3nt: TGTGCCACCTCGGACAGCGATAGCAATCAGCCCCAGCATTTT
CDR3aa: CATSDSDSNQPQHF

abundance: .
v_gene: TRBV5-6
d_gene: .
j_gene: TRBJ1-2
CDR3nt: TGTGCCAGCAGCTTGGGGCGTTGGAACTATGGCTACACCTTC
CDR3aa: CASSLGRWNYGYTF

abundance: .
v_gene: TRBV18
d_gene: TRBD2
j_gene: TRBJ2-2
CDR3nt: TGTGCCAGCTCCCTTCCGCTAGCGGGGCCCTCCGGGGAGCTGTTTTTT
CDR3aa: CASSLPLAGPSGELFF

abundance: .
v_gene: TRBV20-1
d_gene: TRBD1
j_gene: TRBJ1-4
CDR3nt: TGCAGTGCTCGTGAAGGGACAGGGGTTGAAAAACTGTTTTTT
CDR3aa: CSAREGTGVEKLFF

abundance: .
v_gene: TRBV18
d_gene: TRBD2
j_gene: TRBJ2-7
CDR3nt: TGTGCCAGCAATAGCGGGGGAACCGCCTACGAGCAGTACTTC
CDR3aa: CASNSGGTAYEQYF

abundance: .
v_gene: TRBV5-1
d_gene: TRBD1
j_gene: TRBJ2-7
CDR3nt: TGCGCCAGCAGGTACGCTCAGACAGGGAACTACGAGCAGTACTTC
CDR3aa: CASRYAQTGNYEQYF

abundance: .
v_gene: TRBV2
d_gene: TRBD1
j_gene: TRBJ2-2
CDR3nt: TGTGCCAGCAGACAGGGGGCTTTGGAGCTGTTTTTT
CDR3aa: CASRQGALELFF

abundance: .
v_gene: TRBV5-6
d_gene: .
j_gene: TRBJ1-1
CDR3nt: TGTGCCAGCATAGATGGAGGGCGCGGGAACACTGAAGCTTTCTTT
CDR3aa: CASIDGGRGNTEAFF

abundance: .
v_gene: TRBV5-5
d_gene: .
j_gene: TRBJ2-3
CDR3nt: TGTGCCAGCAGCCCGGGCCGTTACAACACAGATACGCAGTATTTT
CDR3aa: CASSPGRYNTDTQYF

abundance: .
v_gene: TRBV19
d_gene: .
j_gene: TRBJ1-2
CDR3nt: TGTGCCAGTTCGTCGCGGGACGGAGGAAACTATGGCTACACCTTC
CDR3aa: CASSSRDGGNYGYTF

abundance: .
v_gene: TRBV3-1/TRBV3-2
d_gene: .
j_gene: TRBJ2-1
CDR3nt: TGTGCCAGCAGCCAAGGGACTTTTAGCTCCTACAATGAGCAGTTCTTC
CDR3aa: CASSQGTFSSYNEQFF

abundance: .
v_gene: TRBV7-9
d_gene: .
j_gene: TRBJ2-7
CDR3nt: TGTGCCAGCAGCACCGGGGACTTTGGGGGCTACGAGCAGTACTTC
CDR3aa: CASSTGDFGGYEQYF

abundance: .
v_gene: TRBV11-2
d_gene: .
j_gene: TRBJ2-1
CDR3nt: TGTGCCAGCAGCTTAGAAGTTCCCCGGCCCCTGGGGAATGAGCAGTTCTTC
CDR3aa: CASSLEVPRPLGNEQFF

abundance: .
v_gene: TRBV5-1
d_gene: .
j_gene: TRBJ1-6
CDR3nt: TGCGCCAGCAGCTTGGGGGAGAATTCACCCCTCCACTTT
CDR3aa: CASSLGENSPLHF

abundance: .
v_gene: TRBV18
d_gene: .
j_gene: TRBJ1-6
CDR3nt: TGTGCCAGCTCACCGCGAATGGTGGCCGGGGGCTATTCACCCCTCCACTTT
CDR3aa: CASSPRMVAGGYSPLHF

abundance: .
v_gene: TRBV5-1
d_gene: TRBD1
j_gene: TRBJ2-5
CDR3nt: TGCGCCAGCGGGTATGACAGGGTCCAAGAGACCCAGTACTTC
CDR3aa: CASGYDRVQETQYF

abundance: .
v_gene: TRBV10-3
d_gene: TRBD1
j_gene: TRBJ2-7
CDR3nt: TGTGCCATCAGGGGAGACAGGGATTCCTACGAGCAGTACTTC
CDR3aa: CAIRGDRDSYEQYF

abundance: few
v_gene: TRBV24-1
d_gene: .
j_gene: TRBJ2-2
CDR3nt: TGTGCCACCAGTGATTTGAGGGACACCGGGGAGCTGTTTTTT
CDR3aa: CATSDLRDTGELFF

abundance: .
v_gene: TRBV18
d_gene: .
j_gene: TRBJ2-7
CDR3nt: TGTGCCAGCTCACCCCGACAGAGAACCTACGAGCAGTACTTC
CDR3aa: CASSPRQRTYEQYF

abundance: .
v_gene: TRBV19
d_gene: TRBD1
j_gene: TRBJ1-1
CDR3nt: TGTGCCAGTGATGACAGGGGGAACACTGAAGCTTTCTTT
CDR3aa: CASDDRGNTEAFF

abundance: .
v_gene: TRBV6-5
d_gene: .
j_gene: TRBJ2-7
CDR3nt: TGTGCCAGCAGTTACTCAATGGCGGACGAGCAGTACTTC
CDR3aa: CASSYSMADEQYF

abundance: .
v_gene: TRBV6-5
d_gene: .
j_gene: TRBJ1-1
CDR3nt: TGTGCCAGCAGAGCGGAAGTTGAAGCTTTCTTT
CDR3aa: CASRAEVEAFF

abundance: once
v_gene: TRBV5-1
d_gene: TRBD1
j_gene: TRBJ2-2
CDR3nt: TGCGCCAGCAGTCCGGACAGGTTTTTAGACACCGGGGAGCTGTTTTTT
CDR3aa: CASSPDRFLDTGELFF

abundance: .
v_gene: TRBV24-1
d_gene: TRBD1
j_gene: TRBJ2-1
CDR3nt: TGTGCCACCAGACCGTCCGGGACAGCCGCCGGTAGTAGTGAGCAGTTCTTC
CDR3aa: CATRPSGTAAGSSEQFF

abundance: .
v_gene: TRBV2
d_gene: .
j_gene: TRBJ2-1
CDR3nt: TGTGCCAGCAGTGGGACTAACTCTAATGAGCAGTTCTTC
CDR3aa: CASSGTNSNEQFF

abundance: once
v_gene: TRBV7-6
d_gene: .
j_gene: TRBJ2-1
CDR3nt: TGTGCCAGCAGCTTAGCCGCTTACAATGAGCAGTTCTTC
CDR3aa: CASSLAAYNEQFF

abundance: .
v_gene: TRBV7-2
d_gene: .
j_gene: TRBJ1-6
CDR3nt: TGTGCCAGCAGCTTAGCAGATCAGAGCTCCTATAATTCACCCCTCCACTTT
CDR3aa: CASSLADQSSYNSPLHF

abundance: .
v_gene: TRBV23-1
d_gene: TRBD1
j_gene: TRBJ2-1
CDR3nt: TGCGCCAGCAGTCAAGGGCGGTTCCAGGGGGTACTGGAGCAGTTCTTC
CDR3aa: CASSQGRFQGVLEQFF

abundance: .
v_gene: TRBV20-1
d_gene: .
j_gene: TRBJ1-5
CDR3nt: TGCAGTGCTAGTGCCCCGACCGCCGGCAATCAGCCCCAGCATTTT
CDR3aa: CSASAPTAGNQPQHF

abundance: .
v_gene: TRBV5-1
d_gene: .
j_gene: TRBJ1-1
CDR3nt: TGCGCCAGCAGCCCGTCGACAAACTGGCGGACTGAAGCTTTCTTT
CDR3aa: CASSPSTNWRTEAFF

abundance: .
v_gene: TRBV7-2
d_gene: .
j_gene: TRBJ1-1
CDR3nt: TGTGCCAGCAGCCCAAGATTAGGTCTTGAAGCTTTCTTT
CDR3aa: CASSPRLGLEAFF